These T cell receptor beta chains were read from a single sample in a study. TCRdb fed the 5' RACE reads into MiXCR, producing one record per CDR3 protein. The table records about 32,000 distinct CDR3 sequences, roughly a quarter of them present only once. Sequencing input: memory CD4+ T cells sorted from blood. The receptors were gathered from a female donor with breast cancer. CDR3s include the opening cysteine and the closing phenylalanine or tryptophan. A D gene is named only where the DNA matches it firmly. Clone size, where shown, is once, few, many, or a class for clones that have expanded.

d_gene,v_gene,j_gene,abundance,CDR3aa,CDR3nt
NA,TRBV2,TRBJ2-1,NA,CASSAYEQFF,TGTGCCAGCAGTGCATATGAGCAGTTCTTC
TRBD2,TRBV5-6,TRBJ2-2,NA,CASSLNSGGFYHTGELFF,TGTGCCAGCAGCTTGAATAGCGGGGGATTTTACCACACCGGGGAGCTGTTTTTT
NA,TRBV9,TRBJ1-5,many,CASSERLSQPQHF,TGTGCCAGCAGCGAGCGATTGAGTCAGCCCCAGCATTTT
NA,TRBV27,TRBJ2-1,NA,CASSLNRDNEQFF,TGTGCCAGCAGTTTAAACAGGGACAATGAGCAGTTCTTC
NA,TRBV4-1,TRBJ2-7,few,CASSQRTASTYEQYF,TGCGCCAGCAGCCAGAGGACAGCCTCTACCTACGAGCAGTACTTC
TRBD1,TRBV9,TRBJ1-2,few,CASSVATGDHGYTF,TGTGCCAGCAGCGTAGCGACAGGGGATCATGGCTACACCTTC
NA,TRBV9,TRBJ2-1,few,CASSGPPTRPLQNEQFF,TGTGCCAGCAGCGGACCACCCACGCGACCTCTACAGAATGAGCAGTTCTTC
NA,TRBV20-1,TRBJ2-7,once,CSARAGGVVAGALGSYEQYF,TGCAGTGCTAGGGCAGGGGGCGTGGTAGCGGGTGCCCTGGGGTCCTACGAGCAGTACTTC
TRBD2,TRBV7-9,TRBJ2-5,many,CASSSLLAGQETQYF,TGTGCCAGCAGCTCGTTACTAGCGGGGCAAGAGACCCAGTACTTC
TRBD1,TRBV12-3/TRBV12-4,TRBJ2-1,once,CTSSSEGRGFVQFF,TGTACCAGCAGTTCCGAAGGCAGGGGGTTTGTGCAGTTCTTC
NA,TRBV9,TRBJ2-1,NA,CASNFKGNEQFF,TGTGCCAGCAATTTTAAGGGGAACGAGCAGTTCTTC
TRBD2,TRBV12-3/TRBV12-4,TRBJ2-7,many,CASSLQAGGLEQYF,TGTGCCAGCAGTTTACAAGCGGGAGGGCTCGAGCAGTACTTC
TRBD2,TRBV5-1,TRBJ2-7,NA,CASSFTSGRYEQYF,TGCGCCAGCAGCTTCACTAGCGGGAGATATGAGCAGTACTTC
NA,TRBV5-1,TRBJ2-7,NA,CASSLRGRCEQYF,TGCGCCAGCAGCCTTCGGGGGCGCTGCGAGCAGTACTTC
TRBD2,TRBV27,TRBJ2-7,few,CASSPRGGPYEQYF,TGTGCCAGCAGTCCGCGGGGGGGCCCCTACGAGCAGTACTTC
NA,TRBV9,TRBJ2-7,NA,CASSVAGELRAGSYEQYF,TGTGCCAGCAGCGTAGCAGGCGAGCTCAGAGCAGGCTCCTACGAGCAGTACTTC
NA,TRBV5-1,TRBJ2-6,NA,CASSLFLGSGANVLTF,TGCGCCAGCAGCTTATTTTTGGGCTCTGGGGCCAACGTCCTGACTTTC
NA,TRBV4-1,TRBJ2-7,NA,CASSHTLESSYEQCF,TGCGCCAGCAGCCACACCCTGGAGAGCTCCTACGAGCAGTGCTTC
NA,TRBV5-1,TRBJ1-4,NA,CAGSLRPGGNEKLFF,TGCGCCGGCAGCTTGAGACCCGGCGGTAATGAAAAACTGTTTTTT
TRBD1,TRBV4-3,TRBJ2-1,few,CASSQDPPPGGSYNEQFF,TGCGCCAGCAGCCAAGATCCGCCCCCAGGGGGCTCCTACAATGAGCAGTTCTTC
NA,TRBV12-3/TRBV12-4,TRBJ1-1,NA,CASSLSRQVMGEAFF,TGTGCCAGCAGTTTAAGCCGACAGGTGATGGGTGAAGCTTTCTTT
TRBD1,TRBV20-1,TRBJ1-4,few,CSTSPGQGISLGEKLFF,TGCAGTACCTCGCCGGGACAGGGGATCTCGCTAGGCGAAAAACTGTTTTTT
NA,TRBV28,TRBJ1-1,once,CASSLNPRTEAFF,TGTGCCAGCAGTTTAAATCCCAGGACCGAAGCTTTCTTT
NA,TRBV7-3,TRBJ2-1,NA,CASSITTGLQEQFF,TGTGCCAGCAGCATTACTACAGGGTTACAGGAGCAGTTCTTC
NA,TRBV12-3/TRBV12-4,TRBJ1-3,few,CASRAGTSGNTIYF,TGTGCCAGCAGAGCGGGTACCTCTGGAAACACCATATATTTT
NA,TRBV4-3,TRBJ2-1,few,CASSQPIPGTRGNEQFF,TGCGCCAGCAGCCAACCCATACCCGGGACCAGGGGCAATGAGCAGTTCTTC
NA,TRBV6-4,TRBJ2-6,NA,CASSDSSSGANVLTF,TGTGCCAGCAGTGACTCTAGCTCTGGGGCCAACGTCCTGACTTTC
TRBD2,TRBV9,TRBJ2-1,many,CASSPRDYPLSYNEQFF,TGTGCCAGCAGCCCCCGGGACTACCCCCTCTCCTACAATGAGCAGTTCTTC
NA,TRBV6-5,TRBJ2-3,NA,CASSFTTSDTQYF,TGTGCCAGCAGTTTCACAACCTCGGATACGCAGTATTTT
NA,TRBV4-1,TRBJ1-3,many,CASSRGQYSGNTIYF,TGCGCCAGCAGCCGAGGACAGTACTCTGGAAACACCATATATTTT
TRBD2,TRBV6-2/TRBV6-3,TRBJ2-7,NA,CASSSVSGTYYEQYF,TGTGCCAGCAGTTCCGTTAGCGGGACTTATTACGAGCAGTACTTC
NA,TRBV12-3/TRBV12-4,TRBJ2-2,NA,CASSTTGFVELFF,TGTGCCAGCAGTACCACAGGGTTTGTGGAGCTGTTTTTT
NA,TRBV4-1,TRBJ2-4,few,CASSQQGSSGTKNIQYF,TGCGCCAGCAGCCAACAAGGTTCCTCTGGGACCAAAAACATTCAGTACTTC
TRBD1,TRBV4-3,TRBJ2-7,NA,CASSQGTGSSYEQYF,TGCGCCAGCAGCCAGGGGACAGGGAGCTCCTACGAGCAGTACTTC
NA,TRBV4-1,TRBJ1-2,NA,CASSPREGANYGYTF,TGCGCCAGCAGCCCCCGGGAGGGGGCTAACTATGGCTACACCTTC
TRBD1,TRBV27,TRBJ2-7,few,CASTYFGTGYYEQYF,TGTGCCAGCACCTATTTTGGGACAGGGTATTACGAGCAGTACTTC
TRBD1,TRBV27,TRBJ1-6,NA,CASRVGQGHSPLHF,TGTGCCAGCAGGGTCGGACAGGGGCATTCACCCCTCCACTTT
TRBD2,TRBV5-4,TRBJ2-2,NA,CASSVSLAGGHINTGELFF,TGTGCCAGCAGCGTGTCACTAGCGGGGGGTCATATTAACACCGGGGAGCTGTTTTTT
NA,TRBV5-1,TRBJ2-7,few,CASSLAGDNAYEQYF,TGCGCCAGCAGCTTGGCCGGAGACAACGCCTACGAGCAGTACTTC
TRBD2,TRBV4-1,TRBJ2-7,NA,CAGSQGLAGVSEQYF,TGCGCCGGCAGCCAAGGACTAGCGGGAGTCTCCGAGCAGTACTTC
NA,TRBV15,TRBJ2-4,NA,CATSRARDTKNIQYF,TGTGCCACCAGCAGAGCCCGGGACACAAAAAACATTCAGTACTTC
NA,TRBV12-5,TRBJ2-7,few,CASMGSSYEQYF,TGTGCTAGTATGGGCAGCTCCTACGAGCAGTACTTC
NA,TRBV9,TRBJ1-1,many,CASSVGSENTEAFF,TGTGCCAGCAGCGTCGGTTCTGAGAACACTGAAGCTTTCTTT
TRBD1,TRBV6-6,TRBJ2-2,few,CASRGEQGSNTGELFF,TGTGCCAGCAGGGGGGAACAGGGGTCAAACACCGGGGAGCTGTTTTTT